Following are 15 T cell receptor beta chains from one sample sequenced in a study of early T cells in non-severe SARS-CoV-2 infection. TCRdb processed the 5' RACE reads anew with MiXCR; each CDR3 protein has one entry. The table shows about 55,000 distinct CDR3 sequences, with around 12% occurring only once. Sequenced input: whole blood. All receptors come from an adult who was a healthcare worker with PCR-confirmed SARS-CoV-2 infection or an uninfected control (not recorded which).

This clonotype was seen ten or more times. The DNA of the CDR3 is TGCAGCGCCGCCGGGGGGTCCCATGAGCAGTTCTTC. As protein: CSAAGGSHEQFF. This rearrangement joins TRBV29-1 to TRBJ2-1; 7 bases agree with TRBD2. Germline assignment: CDR1 SQVTM and CDR2 ANQGSEA. With V trimmed by 7 bases and J by 8 bases, 8 bases remained unmatched. The CDR3 totals 12 residues.

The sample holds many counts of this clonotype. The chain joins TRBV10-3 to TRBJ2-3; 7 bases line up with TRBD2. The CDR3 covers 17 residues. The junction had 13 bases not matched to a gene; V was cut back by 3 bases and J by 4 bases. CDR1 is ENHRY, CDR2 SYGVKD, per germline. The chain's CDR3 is CAISDPTSLWRPDTQYF. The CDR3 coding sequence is TGTGCCATCAGTGACCCGACTAGCCTATGGAGGCCAGATACGCAGTATTTT.

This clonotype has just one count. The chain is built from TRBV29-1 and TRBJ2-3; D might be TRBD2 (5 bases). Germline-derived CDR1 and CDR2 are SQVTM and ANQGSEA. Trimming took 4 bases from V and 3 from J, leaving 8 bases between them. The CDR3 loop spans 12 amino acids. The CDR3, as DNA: TGCAGCGTTGTGAGGAGGACAGATACGCAGTATTTT. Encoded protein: CSVVRRTDTQYF.

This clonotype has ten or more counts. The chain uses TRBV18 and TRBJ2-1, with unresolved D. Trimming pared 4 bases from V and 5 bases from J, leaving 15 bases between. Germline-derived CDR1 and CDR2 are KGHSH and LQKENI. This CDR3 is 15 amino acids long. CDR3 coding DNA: TGTGCCAGCTCACTTACACCCAGCTATAACAATGAGCAGTTCTTC. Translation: CASSLTPSYNNEQFF.

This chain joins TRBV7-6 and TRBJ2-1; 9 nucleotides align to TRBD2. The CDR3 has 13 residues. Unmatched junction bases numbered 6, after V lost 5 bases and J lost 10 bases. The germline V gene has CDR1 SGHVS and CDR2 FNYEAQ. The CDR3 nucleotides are TGTGCCAGCAGCCCGAGACTAGCGGACGAGCAGTTCTTC. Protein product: CASSPRLADEQFF.

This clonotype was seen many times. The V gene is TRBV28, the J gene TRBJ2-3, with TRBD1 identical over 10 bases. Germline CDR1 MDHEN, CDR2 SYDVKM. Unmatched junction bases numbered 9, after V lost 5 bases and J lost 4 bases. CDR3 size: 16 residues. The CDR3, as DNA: TGTGCCAGCAGTACGACAGGGGGCATGGTGGCAGATACGCAGTATTTT. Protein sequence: CASSTTGGMVADTQYF.

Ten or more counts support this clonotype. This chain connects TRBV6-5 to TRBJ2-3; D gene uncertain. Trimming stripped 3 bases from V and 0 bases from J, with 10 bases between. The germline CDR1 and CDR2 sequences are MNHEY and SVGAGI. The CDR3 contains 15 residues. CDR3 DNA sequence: TGTGCCAGCAGTTATTACTCAAAGAGCACAGATACGCAGTATTTT. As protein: CASSYYSKSTDTQYF.

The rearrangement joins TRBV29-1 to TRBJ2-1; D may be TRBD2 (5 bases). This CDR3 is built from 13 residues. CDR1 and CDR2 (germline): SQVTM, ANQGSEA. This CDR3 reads CGMERPSYNEQFF. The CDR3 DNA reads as TGCGGGATGGAGCGGCCTTCCTACAATGAGCAGTTCTTC.

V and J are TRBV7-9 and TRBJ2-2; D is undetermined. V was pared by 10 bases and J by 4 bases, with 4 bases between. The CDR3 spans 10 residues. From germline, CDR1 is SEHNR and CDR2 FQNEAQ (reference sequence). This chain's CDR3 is CATSTGELFF. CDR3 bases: TGTGCCACCTCCACCGGGGAGCTGTTTTTT.

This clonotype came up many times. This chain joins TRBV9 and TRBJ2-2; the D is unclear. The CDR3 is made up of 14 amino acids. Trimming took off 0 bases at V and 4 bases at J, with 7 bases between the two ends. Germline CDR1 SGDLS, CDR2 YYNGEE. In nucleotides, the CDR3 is TGTGCCAGCAGCGTAGGTCAGAGCACCGGGGAGCTGTTTTTT. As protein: CASSVGQSTGELFF.

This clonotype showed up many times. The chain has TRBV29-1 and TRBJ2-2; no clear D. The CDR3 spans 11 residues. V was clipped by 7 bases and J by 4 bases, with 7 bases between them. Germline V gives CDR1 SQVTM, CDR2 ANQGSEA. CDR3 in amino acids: CSARGTGELFF. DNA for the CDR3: TGCAGCGCTCGAGGCACCGGGGAGCTGTTTTTT.

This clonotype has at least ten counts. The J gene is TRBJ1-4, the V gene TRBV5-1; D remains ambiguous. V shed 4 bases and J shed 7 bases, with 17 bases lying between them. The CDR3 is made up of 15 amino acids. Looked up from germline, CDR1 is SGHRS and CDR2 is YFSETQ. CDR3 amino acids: CASSDGGVGLEKLFF. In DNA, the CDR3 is TGCGCCAGCAGCGACGGTGGCGTCGGTCTTGAAAAACTGTTTTTT.

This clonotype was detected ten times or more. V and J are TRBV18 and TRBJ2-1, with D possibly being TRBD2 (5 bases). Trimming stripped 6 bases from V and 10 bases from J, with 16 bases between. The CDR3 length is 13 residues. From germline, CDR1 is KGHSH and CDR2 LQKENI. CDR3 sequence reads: CASSPGRDSEQFF. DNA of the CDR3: TGTGCCAGCTCTCCAGGTCGGGATAGCGAGCAGTTCTTC.

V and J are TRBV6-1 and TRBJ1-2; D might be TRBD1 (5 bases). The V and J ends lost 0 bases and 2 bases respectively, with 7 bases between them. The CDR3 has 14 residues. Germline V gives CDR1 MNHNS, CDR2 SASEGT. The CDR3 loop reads CASSEARQNYGYTF. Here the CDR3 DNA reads TGTGCCAGCAGTGAAGCAAGACAGAACTATGGCTACACCTTC.

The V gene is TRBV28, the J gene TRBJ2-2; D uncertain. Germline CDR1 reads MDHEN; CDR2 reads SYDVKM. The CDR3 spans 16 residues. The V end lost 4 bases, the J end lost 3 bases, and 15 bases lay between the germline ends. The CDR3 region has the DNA TGTGCCAGCAGTTCCCCAGTGGAGCCGGACACCGGGGAGCTGTTTTTT. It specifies CASSSPVEPDTGELFF.